The entry that follows covers one T cell receptor (beta chain) sequence. This clone appeared a few times. Its antigen specificity is not known. Within one base of it there is no much larger clone, and no base qualities were kept. The trim is 0 bases for V and 13 bases for J, with a gap of 13 bases between the germline ends. Taken from cysteine to phenylalanine, the CDR3 has 12 residues. Only CDR3 DNA remains: 36 bases, in frame from the first base. CDR1 is given as SGHTA and CDR2 as FQGTGA, both from the germline V gene. The data originate from a study of cytomegalovirus exposure and HLA in healthy donors (dated by TCRdb to the late 2010s). Describing the broader study: According to an earlier analysis of a few hundred of the donors, some 180 million T cells yielded some 120 million unique TCR beta sequences and 276 Gb of sequence data. Donor age, sex, ethnicity and CMV serostatus were compiled together with the repertoire data. Typing coverage differed by locus: A, B, C, DRB1 and DQB1 were typed in about 620-640 donors, DQA1 in 500 to 550, DPA1 in 600 to 610, and DPB1 in approximately 450. Four or five DR-DQ haplotypes were handled as single units for association and clustering, since linkage in the cohort was strong. The study used immunosequencing to profile the T cell repertoires of more than 650 subjects and linked those repertoires to cytomegalovirus serostatus. A later genetic analysis took genome-wide SNP genotypes for about 65% of the 666 donors and used that subset as a discovery cohort. The genetic ancestry cluster associated with self-reported Caucasian donors included over 65% of the 300 to 450 genotyped donors. Across some 400 genotyped donors of the cohort, an average of about 200,000 unique TCR beta nucleotide sequences per donor were sequenced, and roughly a sixth of those sequences were non-productive. Rather than drawing on any new phenotypic data, the later analysis identified candidate immune exposures from TCR beta sequences and the way those sequences occurred across donors. All discovery cohort repertoires had been generated on a single sequencing platform. Approximately 310 gigabases of sequencing data and roughly 90 million unique TCR sequences were included in an early release covering roughly 700 HLA-typed donors. Class I and class II HLA loci were covered by the typing at four-digit resolution. To predict cytomegalovirus infection status, the study combined high-throughput TCR immunosequencing, statistical association of individual TCRs with disease status, and machine learning. The aim of the study was to test whether cataloging public T cell receptors could identify signatures of past pathogen exposure. A later analysis re-examined previously published TCR beta repertoires from roughly 720 donors and added high-resolution HLA genotyping to investigate patterns of TCR occurrence. An earlier analysis of 500 to 650 of the donors applied high-throughput TCR beta sequencing to assess whether each TCR beta V gene segment acted as functional or pseudogenic. Besides the first cohort of around 670 subjects, a separate validation cohort made up of 120 or so different subjects was used.

The library came from the immunoSEQ multiplex PCR assay. The multiplex PCR relied on a mix of 60 forward primers for TCR Vbeta segments and 13 reverse primers for TCR Jbeta segments. A multiplex PCR assay on genomic DNA amplified the CDR3 region of rearranged TCR beta genes. Amplified TCR beta libraries were sequenced as 87-base-pair reads on the Illumina HiSeq System. The authors processed their data as follows. In a later analysis, 70 million to 95 million unique TCR beta chains were counted across the roughly 670 repertoires, and approximately 9.9 million of these chains were shared by at least two donors. Raw reads were error-corrected and collapsed into unique sequences with a nearest-neighbor algorithm that merged closely related sequences to remove PCR and sequencing errors. Alignment of CDR3 sequences to IMGT reference sequences was used to assign V, D and J gene segments. For a sequence to be retained, a match of at least six nucleotides was required to both a V gene segment and a J gene segment. A rearrangement was called productive if the CDR3 had no stop codons and remained in frame with V and J, and every other rearrangement was called non-productive. CDR3 was defined by IMGT convention, running from the second conserved V-encoded cysteine to the conserved J-encoded phenylalanine. The earlier analysis of roughly 590 of the donors excluded sequences that lacked an unambiguous match to a single V gene segment. An earlier analysis of several hundred of the donors classified V segments as functional when productive rearrangements were above 56.7% and as segregating when the standard deviation between donors was above 5%. A statistical classification framework was developed to diagnose cytomegalovirus status using the catalog of TCR beta chain sequences. In a later analysis, TCR nucleotide sequences were compared against IMGT/GENE-DB human TR gene sequences so that V and J genes could be assigned. A later analysis assigned CDR3 sequences and most-parsimonious VDJ recombination scenarios with the TCRdist pipeline. In a later analysis, each TCR beta chain was defined by its CDR3 amino acid sequence together with its V-gene family, and reads lacking a unique V-gene family were excluded. As a way to deal with suspected cross-contamination and a sequencing artifact, a later analysis dropped approximately 570 nucleotide sequences that were highly shared and had low generation probability. For each public chain, a later analysis derived a clonal expansion index from normalized ranks of inferred template counts within each repertoire. Generation probabilities in a later analysis came from a VDJ recombination model fitted to out-of-frame rearrangements, and those results were checked against IGoR. In a later analysis, TCR-TCR, TCR-HLA and TCR-CMV co-occurrence was scored with hypergeometric tests, and a repertoire-size bias correction was applied to TCR pairs. A later analysis estimated false discovery rates by permuting HLA or CMV assignments 20 times. A later analysis grouped co-occurring TCRs with DBSCAN, adding TCRdist sequence similarity when clustering within HLA-allele-positive subsets. For co-occurrence clustering, repertoires with fewer than 30,000 or more than 120,000 public chains were excluded, along with 5 or 6 repertoires with anomalous nucleotide sharing. TCRdb holds this immuneACCESS table with in-frame rearrangements only. Some clones are missing; in checked studies, unresolved V genes explain under half, and the rest has no known cause. The D gene and trimming were derived from the DNA, and the V and J assignments and clone size from that table. Present in this sample are about 59,000 clones, just under 75% of which were seen just once. The ten largest clones add up to about 6.8% of the sample.

In total, 600 or so healthy bone marrow donors made up the cohort. Cohort members were all nominally healthy when sampled, although unrecorded immune exposures were likely present. The donor tested CMV seropositive and was one of the 289 seropositive cohort members. Every donor gave a peripheral blood sample, and the peripheral blood mononuclear cells from that sample were used for TCR beta sequencing. The Qiagen DNeasy Blood Extraction Kit was used to extract genomic DNA from the blood cell samples. Results and caveats for the whole study, not just this receptor: Cytomegalovirus status was reported to be diagnosed by the classifier with high specificity and sensitivity in both the original and validation cohorts. The 87-base-pair reads could not distinguish some IMGT-functional V segments, including TRBV6-2 and TRBV6-3, so those segments were excluded. Linkage disequilibrium might explain the correlated functional status among segregating V segments, but an unknown experimental factor could not be excluded. Most CMV-associated TCR beta chains appeared to be HLA-restricted in a later analysis, and the HLA associations seemed to be driven largely by CMV exposure. HLA typing was unavailable for some donors at each locus, so association tests used only the typed subset. At a false discovery rate of 0.05, a later analysis linked under 20,000 TCR beta sequences to specific HLA alleles. While some public TCRs were present in many individuals, most TCR sequences turned up only very rarely across donors. Sequencing depth was assumed to be roughly uniform across donors in the presence/absence analyses, though that assumption may not hold. A later genetic analysis reported fewer N-insertions in productive TCRs among donors in an Asian-associated ancestry cluster than the roughly 620-donor mean. In an earlier analysis of 500 to 650 of the donors, most TCR beta V segments appeared in productive rearrangements about 87% or about 30% of the time, broadly matching IMGT annotations. An association between a missense DCLRE1C variant and V-gene and J-gene trimming of TCR beta chains was found in a later genetic analysis and replicated in an independent cohort. This cohort had only TCR beta chains sequenced, and the lack of alpha or paired-chain data limited which features could be detected. The authors suggested that the approach could potentially be generalized to other disease states and immunological phenotypes. A further reported finding was that TCR beta sequences accurately predicted the HLA-A and HLA-B alleles for most subjects in the first cohort. In vitro tests confirmed that a few of the cytomegalovirus-associated TCR beta chains recognize cytomegalovirus antigens. A cluster of highly shared sequence variants was judged likely to represent a technical artifact of the sequencing pipeline. In a later analysis, HLA-associated TCR beta chains were found to be more clonally expanded and to have lower generation probabilities than equally common non-associated chains. In a later analysis, TCR association rates were found to vary across HLA loci, with the most associated TCRs seen for DRB1 alleles and the fewest for HLA-C alleles. For the cohort, immune exposure information was limited to CMV serostatus. Assigning TCR associations to individual alleles was difficult when HLA alleles, especially DR and DQ, strongly co-occurred. Approximately 18 rarely observed V segments, including chromosome 9 orphons, were excluded from the earlier analysis of about 500 of the donors because counts were too low. In the study, around 160 TCR beta chains were listed as associated with cytomegalovirus. Several of the top co-occurrence clusters appeared to be linked to parvovirus B19, influenza, CMV and Epstein-Barr virus, according to a later analysis.

The rearranged segments are TRBV7-3 and TRBJ2-7, and the D gene may be TRBD1, 6 bases matching. This clonotype was sampled from a man aged 25 to 40 in good health and CMV-seropositive. Sequencing was carried out using PBMCs. The sequenced DNA: TGTGCCAGCAGCTTAACGGGGACACCACTTTACTTC. Its amino acids are CASSLTGTPLYF.